These T cell receptor beta chains were read from a single sample in a study of blood T cell repertoires in COVID-19. Sequenced by immunoSEQ multiplex PCR; TCRdb stores in-frame clones only, minus some. Of 360,000 or so clones in the sample, almost 90% were seen once. The sequenced sample was peripheral blood. The origin of the receptors is a man between 18 and 35 years old with active or convalescent COVID-19. Each CDR3 is given with its conserved first and last residue. Fields, in order: clone size, D gene, V gene, J gene, CDR3 length, CDR3 DNA, CDR3 protein. A D gene is named only where the DNA matches it firmly. The size field is filled for only some rows; it gives once, few, many or a size class.

NA,TRBD1,TRBV19,TRBJ2-1,17,TGTGCCAGTAGTATACTTGTCGGCAGGGGGCAATTCAATGAGCAGTTCTTC,CASSILVGRGQFNEQFF
few,TRBD1,TRBV7-3,TRBJ1-2,13,TGTGCCAGCAGCCCGGGACAGTCCTATGGCTACACCTTC,CASSPGQSYGYTF
once,NA,TRBV4-2,TRBJ1-1,16,TGTGCCAGCAGCCAAGAGGAGGGGCAGGGCTGGACTGAAGCTTTCTTT,CASSQEEGQGWTEAFF
NA,NA,TRBV7-3,TRBJ1-6,15,TGTGCCAGCAGCTCGAACAGGGCTGATAATTCACCCCTCCACTTT,CASSSNRADNSPLHF
NA,NA,TRBV9,TRBJ1-2,14,TGTGCCAGCAGCCCCTCGACAGCGAACTATGGCTACACCTTC,CASSPSTANYGYTF
NA,TRBD1,TRBV19,TRBJ1-4,16,TGTGCCAGTAGTCCCCGGACAGGGACAGGGGGCGGAAAACTGTTTTTT,CASSPRTGTGGGKLFF
NA,TRBD1,TRBV11-1,TRBJ2-1,16,TGTGCCAGCAGGCCCGCAGGGGGCCCGACCTACAATGAGCAGTTCTTC,CASRPAGGPTYNEQFF
NA,TRBD2,TRBV28,TRBJ2-1,17,TGTGCCAGCAGTCCCAGACTAGCGGGGGAGAACTACAATGAGCAGTTCTTC,CASSPRLAGENYNEQFF
once,NA,TRBV28,TRBJ1-1,12,TGTGCCAGCAGTTTATATCAGGGGAGAACTTTCTTT,CASSLYQGRTFF
NA,NA,TRBV6-5,TRBJ2-7,16,TGTGCCAGCAGTTACTCGATTTTGGCAGGGTCCTACGAGCAGTACTTC,CASSYSILAGSYEQYF
NA,NA,TRBV27,TRBJ1-1,14,TGTGCCAGCAGTAGCCGAATTAAGAGGACTGAAGCTTTCTTT,CASSSRIKRTEAFF
NA,NA,TRBV5-1,TRBJ2-7,13,TGCGCCAGCAGCCACCTCCGGTCCTACGAGCAGTACTTC,CASSHLRSYEQYF
NA,TRBD2,TRBV9,TRBJ2-2,16,TGTGCCAGCAGCGTAGCCCCTAGCGGGGGTGGCGGGGAGCTGTTTTTT,CASSVAPSGGGGELFF
NA,NA,TRBV27,TRBJ1-1,14,TGTGCCAGCAGTTATAAAGGGGAGGGAGGTGAAGCTTTCTTT,CASSYKGEGGEAFF
NA,TRBD1,TRBV5-4,TRBJ1-5,14,TGTGCCAGCAGCCGACAGGGTAGCAATCAGCCCCAGCATTTT,CASSRQGSNQPQHF
NA,NA,TRBV12-3/TRBV12-4,TRBJ1-2,13,TGTGCCTCTTATCTGCCCACCCGAGGGGGCTACACCTTC,CASYLPTRGGYTF
once,TRBD2,TRBV7-3,TRBJ2-3,15,TGTGCCAGCAGTCCCGGGAGGGGGGGAGCAGATACGCAGTATTTT,CASSPGRGGADTQYF
NA,NA,TRBV27,TRBJ1-5,16,TGTGCCAGCAGTTCGGGGGGAAGGGGAAGCAATCAGCCCCAGCATTTT,CASSSGGRGSNQPQHF